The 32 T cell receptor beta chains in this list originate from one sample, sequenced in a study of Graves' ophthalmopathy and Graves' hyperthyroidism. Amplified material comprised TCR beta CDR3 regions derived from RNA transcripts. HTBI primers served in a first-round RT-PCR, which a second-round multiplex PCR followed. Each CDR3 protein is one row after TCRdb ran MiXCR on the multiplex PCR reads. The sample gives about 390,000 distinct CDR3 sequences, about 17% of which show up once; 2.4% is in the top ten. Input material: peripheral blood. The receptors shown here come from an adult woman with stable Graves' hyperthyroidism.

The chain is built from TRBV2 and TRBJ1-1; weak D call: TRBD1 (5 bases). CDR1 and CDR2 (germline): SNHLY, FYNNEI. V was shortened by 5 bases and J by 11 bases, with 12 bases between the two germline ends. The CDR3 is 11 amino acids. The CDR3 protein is CASSLPGVAFF. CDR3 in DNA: TGTGCCAGCAGTTTACCGGGGGTGGCTTTCTTT.

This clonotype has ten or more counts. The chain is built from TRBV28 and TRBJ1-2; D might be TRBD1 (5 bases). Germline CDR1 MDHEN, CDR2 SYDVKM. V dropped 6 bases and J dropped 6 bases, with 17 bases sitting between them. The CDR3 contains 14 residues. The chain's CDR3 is CASSSLDTTNGYTF. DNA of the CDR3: TGTGCCAGCAGCTCCCTGGACACAACTAATGGCTACACCTTC.

The CDR3 nucleotides are TGTGCCAGCAGTTCGCCGGGACAGATAACATCCTACGAGCAGTACTTC. Translating gives CASSSPGQITSYEQYF. This sequence joins TRBV6-2 or TRBV6-3 and TRBJ2-7, with 7 nucleotides matching TRBD1. CDR1 MNHEY and CDR2 SVGEGT come from the germline V gene. The trim removed 4 bases at V and 1 base at J, leaving 10 bases unmatched. The CDR3 has 16 residues.

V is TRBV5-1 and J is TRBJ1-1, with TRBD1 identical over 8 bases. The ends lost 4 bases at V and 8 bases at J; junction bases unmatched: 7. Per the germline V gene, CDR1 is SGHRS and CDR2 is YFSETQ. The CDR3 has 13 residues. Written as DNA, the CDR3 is TGCGCCAGCAGCCATGGGACAGGACGGGAAGCTTTCTTT. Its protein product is CASSHGTGREAFF.

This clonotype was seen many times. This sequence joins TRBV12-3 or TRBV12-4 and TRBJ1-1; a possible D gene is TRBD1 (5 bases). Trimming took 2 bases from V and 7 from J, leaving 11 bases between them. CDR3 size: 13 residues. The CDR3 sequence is CASSLRGEGEAFF. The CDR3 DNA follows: TGTGCCAGCAGTTTAAGAGGGGAGGGTGAAGCTTTCTTT.

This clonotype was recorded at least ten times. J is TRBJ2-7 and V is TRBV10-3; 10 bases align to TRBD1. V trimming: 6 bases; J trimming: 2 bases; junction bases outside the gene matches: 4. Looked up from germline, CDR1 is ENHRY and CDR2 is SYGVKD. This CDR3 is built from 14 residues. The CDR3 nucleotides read TGTGCCATCAGCCGGGACAGGGGAACCTACGAGCAGTACTTC. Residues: CAISRDRGTYEQYF.

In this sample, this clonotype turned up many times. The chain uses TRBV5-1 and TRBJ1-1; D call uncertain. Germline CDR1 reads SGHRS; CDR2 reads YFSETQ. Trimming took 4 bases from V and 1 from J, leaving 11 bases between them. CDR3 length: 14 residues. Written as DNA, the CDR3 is TGCGCCAGCAGCCTGGGGTGGGGGAACACTGAAGCTTTCTTT. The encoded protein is CASSLGWGNTEAFF.

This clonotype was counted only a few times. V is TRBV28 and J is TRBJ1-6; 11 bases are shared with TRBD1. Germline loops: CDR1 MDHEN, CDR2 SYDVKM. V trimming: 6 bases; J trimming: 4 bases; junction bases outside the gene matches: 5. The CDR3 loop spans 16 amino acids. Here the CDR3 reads CASRGTGGPYNSPLHF. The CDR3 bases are TGTGCCAGCAGAGGGACAGGGGGTCCATATAATTCACCCCTCCACTTT.

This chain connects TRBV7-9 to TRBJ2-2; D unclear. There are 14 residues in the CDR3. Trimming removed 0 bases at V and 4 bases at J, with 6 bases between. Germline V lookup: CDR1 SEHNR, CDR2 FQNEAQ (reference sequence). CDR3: CASSLADLTGELFF. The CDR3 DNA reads TGTGCCAGCAGCTTAGCGGACCTCACCGGGGAGCTGTTTTTT.

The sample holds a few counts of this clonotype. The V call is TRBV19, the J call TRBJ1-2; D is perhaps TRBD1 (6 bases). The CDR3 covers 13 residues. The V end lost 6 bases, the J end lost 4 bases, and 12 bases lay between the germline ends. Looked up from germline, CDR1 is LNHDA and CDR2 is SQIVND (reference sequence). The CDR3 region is CASRRTVGYGYTF. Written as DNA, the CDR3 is TGTGCCAGTAGGAGGACAGTCGGCTATGGCTACACCTTC.

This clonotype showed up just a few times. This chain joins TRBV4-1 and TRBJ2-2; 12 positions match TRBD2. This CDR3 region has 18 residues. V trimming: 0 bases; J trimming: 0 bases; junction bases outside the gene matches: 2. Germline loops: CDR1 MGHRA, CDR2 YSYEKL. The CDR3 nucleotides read TGCGCCAGCAGCCAAGAACTAGCGGGAGGAACGAACACCGGGGAGCTGTTTTTT. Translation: CASSQELAGGTNTGELFF.

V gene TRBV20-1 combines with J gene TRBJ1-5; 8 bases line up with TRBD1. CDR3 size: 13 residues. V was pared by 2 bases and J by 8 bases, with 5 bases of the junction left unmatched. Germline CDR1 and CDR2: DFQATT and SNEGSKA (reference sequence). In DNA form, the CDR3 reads TGCAGTGCTAGAAGGACAGGGCGGGAGCCCCAGCATTTT. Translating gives CSARRTGREPQHF.

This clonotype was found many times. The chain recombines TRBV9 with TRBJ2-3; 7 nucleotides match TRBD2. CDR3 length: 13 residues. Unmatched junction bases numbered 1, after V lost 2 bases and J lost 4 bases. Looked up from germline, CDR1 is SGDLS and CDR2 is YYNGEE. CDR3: CASSVGGADTQYF. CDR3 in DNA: TGTGCCAGCAGCGTTGGGGGGGCAGATACGCAGTATTTT.

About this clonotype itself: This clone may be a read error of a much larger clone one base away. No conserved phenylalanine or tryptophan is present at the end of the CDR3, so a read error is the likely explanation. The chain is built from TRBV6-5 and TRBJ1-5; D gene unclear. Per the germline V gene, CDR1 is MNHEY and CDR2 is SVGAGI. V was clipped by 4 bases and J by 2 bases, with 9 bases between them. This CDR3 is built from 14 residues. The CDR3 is CASSWRAGNQPQHV. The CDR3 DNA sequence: TGTGCCAGCAGTTGGAGGGCAGGCAATCAGCCCCAGCATGTT.

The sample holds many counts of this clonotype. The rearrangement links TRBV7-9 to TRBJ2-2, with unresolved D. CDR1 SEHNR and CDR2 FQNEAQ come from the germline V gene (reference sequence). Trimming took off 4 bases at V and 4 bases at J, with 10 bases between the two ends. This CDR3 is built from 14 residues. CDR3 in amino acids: CASSSTQATGELFF. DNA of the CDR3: TGTGCCAGCAGCTCGACGCAGGCCACCGGGGAGCTGTTTTTT.

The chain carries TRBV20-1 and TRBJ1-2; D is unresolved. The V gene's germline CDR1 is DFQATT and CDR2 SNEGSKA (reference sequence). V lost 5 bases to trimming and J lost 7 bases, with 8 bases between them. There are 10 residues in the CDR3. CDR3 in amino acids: CSASGSGYTF. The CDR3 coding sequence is TGCAGTGCTTCGGGTTCTGGCTACACCTTC.

CDR3 protein: CASSIPGEFGAFF. CDR3 in DNA: TGTGCCAGTAGTATACCCGGGGAATTCGGAGCTTTCTTT. The rearrangement joins TRBV19 to TRBJ1-1; D ambiguous. With 2 bases removed from V and 10 bases from J, the gap between germline ends came to 14 bases. Germline CDR1 reads LNHDA; CDR2 reads SQIVND (reference sequence). The CDR3 length is 13 residues.

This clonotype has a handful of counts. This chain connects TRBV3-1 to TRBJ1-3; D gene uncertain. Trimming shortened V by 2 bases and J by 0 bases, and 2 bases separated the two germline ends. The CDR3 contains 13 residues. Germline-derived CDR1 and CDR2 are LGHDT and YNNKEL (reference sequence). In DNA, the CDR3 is TGTGCCAGCAGCCAACGCTCTGGAAACACCATATATTTT. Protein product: CASSQRSGNTIYF.

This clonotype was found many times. The DNA for the CDR3 is TGTGCCACCAGTGACCCGGGACAGGGAAACTACGAGCAGTACTTC. Translation: CATSDPGQGNYEQYF. The chain is built from TRBV24-1 and TRBJ2-7; 9 nucleotides align to TRBD1. The trim removed 4 bases at V and 3 bases at J, leaving 6 bases unmatched. Germline V gene data show CDR1 as KGHDR and CDR2 as SFDVKD. There are 15 residues in the CDR3.

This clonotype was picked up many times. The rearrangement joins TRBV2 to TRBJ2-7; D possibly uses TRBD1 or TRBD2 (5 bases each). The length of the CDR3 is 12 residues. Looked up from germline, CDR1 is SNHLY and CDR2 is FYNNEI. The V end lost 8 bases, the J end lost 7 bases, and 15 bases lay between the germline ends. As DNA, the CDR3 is TGTGCCAGCGGGGACGGTCCACGGGAGCAGTACTTC. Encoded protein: CASGDGPREQYF.

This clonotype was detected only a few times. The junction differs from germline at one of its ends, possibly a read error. CDR3 sequence reads: CASSQRGGLETKYF. In DNA form, the CDR3 reads TGTGCCAGCAGCCAGCGGGGGGGCCTTGAGACCAAGTACTTC. This rearrangement joins TRBV4-2 to TRBJ2-5, with 9 nucleotides matching TRBD2. Germline CDR1 and CDR2: LGHNA and YNFKEQ. The CDR3 sequence is 14 residues long.

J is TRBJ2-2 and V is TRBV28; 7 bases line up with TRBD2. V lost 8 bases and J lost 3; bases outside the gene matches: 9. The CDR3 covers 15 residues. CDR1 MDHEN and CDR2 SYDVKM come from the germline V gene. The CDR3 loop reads CASLRASGDTGELFF. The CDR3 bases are TGTGCCAGCCTTAGGGCTAGCGGAGACACCGGGGAGCTGTTTTTT.

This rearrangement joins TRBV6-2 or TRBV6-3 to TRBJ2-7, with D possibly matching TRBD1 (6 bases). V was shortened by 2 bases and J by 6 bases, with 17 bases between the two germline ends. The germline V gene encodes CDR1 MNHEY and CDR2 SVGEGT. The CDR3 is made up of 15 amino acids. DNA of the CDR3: TGTGCCAGCAGTTACGGAGACAGGTGGGGCAGCGAGCAGTACTTC. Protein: CASSYGDRWGSEQYF.

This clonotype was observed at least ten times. The CDR3 protein is CASGAGHLNTEAFF. CDR3 coding DNA: TGTGCCAGCGGGGCGGGGCATTTGAACACTGAAGCTTTCTTT. The chain couples TRBV12-3 or TRBV12-4 to TRBJ1-1; D is perhaps TRBD1 (5 bases). The CDR3 runs 14 residues. V was cut by 8 bases and J by 0 bases, with 13 bases left in between.

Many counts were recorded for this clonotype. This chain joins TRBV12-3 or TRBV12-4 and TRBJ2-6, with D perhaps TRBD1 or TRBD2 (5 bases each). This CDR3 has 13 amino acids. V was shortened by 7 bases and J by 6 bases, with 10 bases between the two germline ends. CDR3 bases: TGTGCCAGCACTAGGGACCCGGCCAACGTCCTGACTTTC. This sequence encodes CASTRDPANVLTF.

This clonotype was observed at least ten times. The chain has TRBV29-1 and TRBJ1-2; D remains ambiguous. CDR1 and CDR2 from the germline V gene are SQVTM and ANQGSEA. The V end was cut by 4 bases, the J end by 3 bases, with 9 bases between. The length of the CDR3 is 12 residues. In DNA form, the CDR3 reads TGCAGCGTTGTTTATCTAGACTATGGCTACACCTTC. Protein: CSVVYLDYGYTF.

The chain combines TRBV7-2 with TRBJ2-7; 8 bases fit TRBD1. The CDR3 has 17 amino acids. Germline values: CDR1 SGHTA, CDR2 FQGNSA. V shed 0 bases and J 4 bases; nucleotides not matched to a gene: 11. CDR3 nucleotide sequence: TGTGCCAGCAGCTTAGCAACCAGCCGGGACAGGAGATACGAGCAGTACTTC. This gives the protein CASSLATSRDRRYEQYF.

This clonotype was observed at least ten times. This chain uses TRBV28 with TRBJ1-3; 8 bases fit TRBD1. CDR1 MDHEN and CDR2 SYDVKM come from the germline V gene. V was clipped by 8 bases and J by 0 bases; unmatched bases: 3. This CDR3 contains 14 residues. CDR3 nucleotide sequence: TGTGCCAGCTACGGGACAGGCTCTGGAAACACCATATATTTT. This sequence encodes CASYGTGSGNTIYF.

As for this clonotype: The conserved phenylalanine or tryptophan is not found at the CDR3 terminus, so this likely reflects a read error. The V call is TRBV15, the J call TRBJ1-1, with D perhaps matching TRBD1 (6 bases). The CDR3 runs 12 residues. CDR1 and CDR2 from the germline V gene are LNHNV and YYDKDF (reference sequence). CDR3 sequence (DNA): TGTGCCACTAGCAGAGACGACAGGAGCGCTTTCTAT. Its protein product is CATSRDDRSAFY.

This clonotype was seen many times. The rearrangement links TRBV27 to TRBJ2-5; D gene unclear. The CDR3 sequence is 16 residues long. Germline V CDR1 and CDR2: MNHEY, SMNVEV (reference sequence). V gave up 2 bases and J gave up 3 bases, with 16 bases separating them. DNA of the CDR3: TGTGCCAGCAGTTTAAAGGTTGGGCTTTTGGAAGAGACCCAGTACTTC. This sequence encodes CASSLKVGLLEETQYF.

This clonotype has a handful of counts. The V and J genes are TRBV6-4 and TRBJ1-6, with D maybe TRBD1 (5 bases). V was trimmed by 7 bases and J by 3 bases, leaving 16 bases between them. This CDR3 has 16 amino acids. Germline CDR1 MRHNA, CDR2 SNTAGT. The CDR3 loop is CASTLTVLDYNSPLHF. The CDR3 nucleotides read TGTGCCAGCACCCTGACAGTTCTCGACTATAATTCACCCCTCCACTTT.

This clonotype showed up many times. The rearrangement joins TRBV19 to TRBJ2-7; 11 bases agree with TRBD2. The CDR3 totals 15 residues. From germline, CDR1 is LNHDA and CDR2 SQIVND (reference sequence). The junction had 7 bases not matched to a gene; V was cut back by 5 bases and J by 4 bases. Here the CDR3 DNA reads TGTGCCAGTAGTGCTGGGACTAGCGGTTTTTACGAGCAGTACTTC. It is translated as CASSAGTSGFYEQYF.